This T cell receptor (beta chain) appears in the sequencing data of a study of beta chain features in type 1 diabetes. Sequencing targeted expressed TCRB transcripts, as all isolated RNA had been reverse transcribed. The protocol was immunoSEQ multiplex PCR, while the TCRdb copy is restricted to in-frame clones and leaves out a portion. The table lists under 500,000 clones, approximately 31% of them singletons. The ends were cut back, 2 bases at V and 5 bases at J, with 10 bases in the middle. Germline assignment: CDR1 MDHEN and CDR2 SYDVKM. This CDR3 region has 13 residues. Study-wide results and limits: Compared to healthy donors, patients appeared to have naive, central memory and Treg TCRB repertoires that were more alike. Overrepresentation of cells with high TCR expression could result from cDNA sequencing. In patients and controls equally, PCR might favor templates that are shorter.

A note on this clone: The antigen remains undetermined.

The clonotype originates from a young man in good health. This chain links TRBV28 with TRBJ2-7; the D call may be TRBD1 or TRBD2 (5 bases each). Sequenced material: naive CD4+ T cells from blood. The CDR3 here is CASSLIGDHEQYF. The CDR3 DNA is TGTGCCAGCAGTTTAATAGGGGACCACGAGCAGTACTTC.